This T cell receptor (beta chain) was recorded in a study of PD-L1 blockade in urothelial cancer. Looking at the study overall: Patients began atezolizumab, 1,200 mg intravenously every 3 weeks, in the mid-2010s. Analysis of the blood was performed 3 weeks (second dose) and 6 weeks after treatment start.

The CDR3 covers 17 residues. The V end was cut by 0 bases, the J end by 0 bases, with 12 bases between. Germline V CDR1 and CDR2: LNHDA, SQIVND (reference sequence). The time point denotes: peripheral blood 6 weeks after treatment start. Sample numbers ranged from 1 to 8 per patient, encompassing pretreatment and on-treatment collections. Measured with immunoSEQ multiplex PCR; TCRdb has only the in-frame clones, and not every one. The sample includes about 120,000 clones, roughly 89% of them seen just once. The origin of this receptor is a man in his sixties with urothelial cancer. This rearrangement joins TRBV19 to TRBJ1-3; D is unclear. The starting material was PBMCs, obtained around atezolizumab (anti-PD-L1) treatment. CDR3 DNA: TGTGCCAGTAGTATAGATCGAGCCGCGAGCTCTGGAAACACCATATATTTT. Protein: CASSIDRAASSGNTIYF.